This T cell receptor beta chain was profiled in a study of prognosis after radiotherapy for stage I lung cancer. Across the study: All non-small cell lung cancer patients were considered medically inoperable.

A word on this clonotype: Antigen: not known.

Study-wide points: Before stereotactic body radiation therapy the median unique TCR clone count was fewer than 12,000, and afterwards it fell to about 6,900.

CDR3 of TCR beta was amplified from genomic DNA via a two-round multiplex PCR. Primers specific to each TRBV and TRBJ gene were used in first-round PCR. TCRdb redid the calling of the multiplex PCR reads with MiXCR, one entry per CDR3 protein. The data hold 20,000 to 30,000 distinct CDR3 sequences, with about 41% observed a single time. The CDR3 is 14 amino acids. The V end lost 7 bases, the J end lost 7 bases, and 17 bases lay between the germline ends. This material consisted of PBMCs, taken before or after stereotactic body radiation therapy (not recorded which). The J gene is TRBJ1-3, the V gene TRBV12-3 or TRBV12-4; D is unresolved. This TCR was sampled from a donor aged 50 or older with non-small cell lung cancer. The CDR3 DNA reads TGTGCCAGCACCCATAGGTGCTACGGGAACACCATATATTTT. It translates to CASTHRCYGNTIYF.